The clone carrying this TCR beta chain showed up many times. This CDR3 has 15 amino acids. V lost 3 bases, J lost 6 bases, and 10 bases stayed unmatched. Germline CDR1 reads SGHRS; CDR2 reads YFSETQ. This entry comes from a study of T cells after yellow fever vaccination. Via MiXCR, TCRdb re-called the 5' RACE reads, giving one row per CDR3 protein. The data show 250,000 to 400,000 distinct CDR3 sequences, with 4% to 5.5% seen just once and approximately 20% held by the top ten. The sequence derives from a man between 18 and 29 years old who received the YFV17D yellow fever vaccine. The material sequenced was PBMCs, taken 15 days after the yellow fever booster vaccination. The rearrangement uses TRBV5-1 and TRBJ1-2, with 8 bases identical to TRBD1. CDR3 protein: CASSSRTGKDNGYTF. The DNA of the CDR3 is TGCGCCAGCAGCTCCCGGACAGGGAAAGACAATGGCTACACCTTC.